The T cell receptor (beta chain) described here comes from a study of cytomegalovirus exposure and HLA in healthy donors (dated by TCRdb to 2016 to 2017). Regarding the study in general: According to an earlier analysis of 550 to 700 of the donors, some 180 million T cells yielded 95 million to 140 million unique TCR beta sequences and approximately 300 Gb of sequence data. An early release covering about 600 HLA-typed donors comprised 300 to 350 gigabases of sequencing data and 65 million to 100 million unique TCR sequences. Among the roughly 380 genotyped donors, 81% belonged to the genetic ancestry cluster associated with self-reported Caucasian donors. The study aimed to test whether cataloging public T cell receptors could reveal signatures of past pathogen exposure. The study used immunosequencing to profile the T cell repertoires of approximately 690 subjects and linked those repertoires to cytomegalovirus serostatus. In addition to the first cohort of 666 subjects, a separate validation cohort of 120 different subjects was used. To predict cytomegalovirus infection status, the study brought together high-throughput TCR immunosequencing, statistical association of individual TCRs with disease status, and machine learning. To study patterns of TCR occurrence, a later analysis re-analyzed previously published TCR beta repertoires from just over 650 donors and added high-resolution HLA genotyping. Rather than using new phenotypic data, the later analysis identified candidate immune exposures from TCR beta sequences and from how often those sequences occurred across donors. In an earlier analysis of 587 of the donors, high-throughput TCR beta sequencing was used to judge whether each TCR beta V gene segment behaved as functional or pseudogenic. Donor age, sex, ethnicity and CMV serostatus were compiled together with the repertoire data. In a later genetic analysis, genome-wide SNP genotypes for about 65% of the roughly 700 donors were used, and that subset was treated as a discovery cohort. All discovery cohort repertoires had been generated using a single sequencing platform. Both class I and class II loci were covered by HLA typing, at four-digit resolution. The number of typed donors differed by locus: about 629-640 for A, B, C, DRB1 and DQB1; roughly 510 for DQA1; around 580 for DPA1; and approximately 450 for DPB1. A handful of DR-DQ haplotypes were handled as single units for association and clustering because linkage in the cohort was strong. Across about 380 genotyped donors of the cohort, an average of approximately 240,000 unique TCR beta nucleotide sequences per donor were sequenced, and roughly 18% of those sequences were non-productive. Beyond this particular receptor, the publication reports: Across donors, most TCR sequences were observed very rarely, whereas some public TCRs were present in many individuals. A cluster of highly shared sequence variants was judged likely to be a technical artifact of the sequencing pipeline. V-gene and J-gene trimming of TCR beta chains was associated with a missense DCLRE1C variant in a later genetic analysis, and the association was replicated in an independent cohort. Some IMGT-functional V segments, including TRBV6-2 and TRBV6-3, could not be distinguished by the 87-base-pair reads and were therefore excluded. In vitro tests confirmed that a few of the cytomegalovirus-associated TCR beta chains recognize cytomegalovirus antigens. Roughly 17 rarely observed V segments, including chromosome 9 orphons, were excluded from the earlier analysis of approximately 500 of the donors because counts were too low. The study gave a list of more than 150 TCR beta chains associated with cytomegalovirus. Linkage disequilibrium might explain the correlated functional status among segregating V segments, but an unknown experimental factor could not be ruled out. Broadly in line with IMGT annotations, most TCR beta V segments showed up in productive rearrangements about 87% or about 30% of the time in an earlier analysis of under 700 of the donors. Strong co-occurrence of HLA alleles, especially DR and DQ, made assigning TCR associations to individual alleles difficult. According to a later analysis, parvovirus B19, influenza, CMV and Epstein-Barr virus appeared linked to several top co-occurrence clusters. Presence/absence analyses assumed roughly uniform sequencing depth across donors, an assumption that may not hold. Because HLA typing was unavailable for some donors at each locus, only the typed subset was used in association tests. At a false discovery rate of 0.05, a later analysis linked under 20,000 TCR beta sequences to specific HLA alleles. A further reported finding was that TCR beta sequences accurately predicted the HLA-A and HLA-B alleles for most subjects in the first cohort. The classifier was reported to diagnose cytomegalovirus status with high specificity and sensitivity in both the original cohort and the validation cohort. In a later analysis, the rate of TCR association differed among HLA loci, with DRB1 alleles having the most associated TCRs and HLA-C alleles having the fewest. Most CMV-associated TCR beta chains appeared to be HLA-restricted in a later analysis, and the HLA associations seemed to be driven largely by CMV exposure. The cohort was sequenced for TCR beta chains only, and without alpha or paired-chain data the features that could be detected were limited. The authors suggested that the approach could potentially be extended to other disease states and immunological phenotypes. The only immune exposure information available for the cohort was CMV serostatus. In a later analysis, HLA-associated TCR beta chains were found to be more clonally expanded and to have lower generation probabilities than equally common non-associated chains. A later genetic analysis reported fewer N-insertions in productive TCRs among donors in an Asian-associated ancestry cluster than the 666-donor mean.

The CDR3, cysteine through valine, is 11 amino acids long. The kept DNA is CDR3 alone, 33 bases in frame from the first base. The CDR1 and CDR2 encoded by the germline V gene are MNHNS and SASEGT. At the junction V is shortened by 8 bases and J by 2 bases, with 7 bases in between. Note on this clone: Its binding antigen is unknown. Base qualities are not recorded, but no much larger clone differs from it by a single base.

The cohort was made up of around 720 healthy bone marrow donors. Cohort members were all nominally healthy when sampled, although unrecorded immune exposures were likely present. The donor tested CMV seronegative, placing the donor among the 350 or so seronegative members of the cohort. A peripheral blood sample was collected from each donor, and TCR beta sequencing was performed on peripheral blood mononuclear cells. The Qiagen DNeasy Blood Extraction Kit was used to extract genomic DNA from the blood cell samples. The method behind the library was the immunoSEQ multiplex PCR assay. The multiplex PCR relied on a mix of 60 forward primers for TCR Vbeta segments and 13 reverse primers for TCR Jbeta segments. The CDR3 region of rearranged TCR beta genes was amplified from genomic DNA with a multiplex PCR assay. On the Illumina HiSeq System, the amplified TCR beta libraries were sequenced as 87-base-pair reads. As for the authors' bioinformatics: Across the 500 to 750 repertoires, a later analysis counted roughly 84 million unique TCR beta chains, 9.5 million to 13 million of which were shared by at least two donors. Raw reads were error-corrected and collapsed into unique sequences by a nearest-neighbor algorithm in which closely related sequences were merged to remove PCR and sequencing errors. Alignment of CDR3 sequences to IMGT reference sequences was used to assign V, D and J gene segments. For a sequence to be retained, a match of at least six nucleotides was required to both a V gene segment and a J gene segment. A rearrangement counted as productive if the CDR3 had no stop codons and remained in frame with V and J, and every other rearrangement counted as non-productive. CDR3 was defined according to IMGT convention as the region running from the second conserved V-encoded cysteine to the conserved J-encoded phenylalanine. The earlier analysis of a few hundred of the donors excluded sequences that lacked an unambiguous match to a single V gene segment. In an earlier analysis of several hundred of the donors, V segments were called functional above 56.7% productive rearrangements and were called segregating when the between-donor standard deviation exceeded 5%. A statistical classification framework was built to diagnose cytomegalovirus status from the catalog of TCR beta chain sequences. In a later analysis, TCR nucleotide sequences were compared against IMGT/GENE-DB human TR gene sequences so that V and J genes could be assigned. A later analysis assigned CDR3 sequences and most-parsimonious VDJ recombination scenarios with the TCRdist pipeline. In a later analysis, each TCR beta chain was defined by its CDR3 amino acid sequence together with its V-gene family, and reads lacking a unique V-gene family were excluded. To address suspected cross-contamination and a sequencing artifact, a later analysis removed a few hundred highly shared, low-generation-probability nucleotide sequences. For each public chain, a later analysis derived a clonal expansion index from normalized ranks of inferred template counts within each repertoire. In a later analysis, generation probabilities were computed with a VDJ recombination model fitted to out-of-frame rearrangements, and the resulting probabilities were checked against IGoR. In a later analysis, TCR-TCR, TCR-HLA and TCR-CMV co-occurrence was scored with hypergeometric tests, and a repertoire-size bias correction was applied to TCR pairs. A later analysis estimated false discovery rates by permuting HLA or CMV assignments 20 times. A later analysis grouped co-occurring TCRs with DBSCAN, adding TCRdist sequence similarity when clustering within HLA-allele-positive subsets. Repertoires with fewer than 30,000 or more than 120,000 public chains, plus five repertoires with anomalous nucleotide sharing, were excluded from co-occurrence clustering. TCRdb carries this immuneACCESS record with in-frame sequences only. Its versions omit some clonotypes, under half of them owing to an unresolved V gene in the studies checked, with the rest unexplained. Clone size and V and J calls were adopted from that table, with D and trimming inferred from the DNA. For this sample there are about 160,000 clones; just over 75% appear just once. Roughly 1.6% of the sample is taken by the ten largest.

This receptor was identified in a man aged 35-49 years in good health and CMV-seronegative. Sequencing was carried out using PBMCs. The rearranged segments are TRBV6-1 and TRBJ2-7; D gene: possibly TRBD2, on 5 matching bases. The nucleotide sequence is TGTGCCAGCGAACTAGCCTACGAGCAGTACGTC. Its coded protein is CASELAYEQYV.